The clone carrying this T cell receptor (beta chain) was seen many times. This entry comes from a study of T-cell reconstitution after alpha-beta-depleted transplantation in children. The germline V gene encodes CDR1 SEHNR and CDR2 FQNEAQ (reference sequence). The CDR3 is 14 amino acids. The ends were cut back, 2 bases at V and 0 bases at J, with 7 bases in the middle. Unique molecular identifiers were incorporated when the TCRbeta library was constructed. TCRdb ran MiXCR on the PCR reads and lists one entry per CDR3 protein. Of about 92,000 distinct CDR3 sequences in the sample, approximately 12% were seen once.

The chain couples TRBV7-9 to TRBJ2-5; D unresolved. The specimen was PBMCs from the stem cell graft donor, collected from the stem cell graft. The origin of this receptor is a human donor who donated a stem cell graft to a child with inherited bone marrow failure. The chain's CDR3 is CASSLYLNQETQYF. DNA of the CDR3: TGTGCCAGCAGCTTATATTTGAACCAAGAGACCCAGTACTTC.